These T cell receptor beta chains were read from a single sample in a study of CD8 T cells in acute hepatitis C reinfection. TCRdb keeps only in-frame clones here, not all; method: immunoSEQ multiplex PCR. The repertoire includes over 35,000 clones, just under 90% of them detected once, and roughly 0.51% sits in the top ten. Sequencing used naive CD8+ T cells from PBMCs. The receptors come from a man between 25 and 39 years old with chronic hepatitis C. Both conserved end residues are part of each CDR3. The order of the fields is clone size, J gene, V gene, CDR3 protein. Clone size is not always given. Where it is, it says once, few, many or a class for expanded clones.

- | TRBJ2-1 | TRBV15 | CATSSRTEKFF
- | TRBJ2-7 | TRBV7-9 | CASSPNLYEQYF
- | TRBJ2-2 | TRBV29-1 | CSVEEENTGELFF
few | TRBJ1-1 | TRBV30 | CASNLVNRDTEAFF
- | TRBJ1-2 | TRBV11-2 | CAVMAQTGNYGYTF
once | TRBJ2-7 | TRBV11-1 | CASSSGGTYEQYF
- | TRBJ1-2 | TRBV29-1 | CSVGGTGGPGYTF
- | TRBJ2-1 | TRBV9 | CASSVEGAYNEQFF
- | TRBJ1-4 | TRBV14 | CASSPRDLGRLFF
few | TRBJ1-5 | TRBV19 | CASSLRGNQPQHF
- | TRBJ2-1 | TRBV6-1 | CASSNGNEQFF
once | TRBJ1-1 | TRBV6-5 | CASSYGGLTEAFF
- | TRBJ2-4 | TRBV6-1 | CASHSFRGATVQYF
- | TRBJ1-2 | TRBV9 | CASSAGNKPINYGYTF
- | TRBJ1-1 | TRBV9 | CASSVGGVSTEAFF
- | TRBJ2-2 | TRBV4-3 | CASSQALDDVGTGELFF
- | TRBJ2-7 | TRBV9 | CASSETGGSSEQYF
- | TRBJ2-7 | TRBV27 | CASSPGQNYEQYF
- | TRBJ1-2 | TRBV27 | CASSLSISGAHIYGYTF
- | TRBJ1-5 | TRBV11-3 | CASRSQGVGQPQHF
once | TRBJ1-4 | TRBV21-1 | CASSIRQGVNEKLFF
- | TRBJ2-5 | TRBV5-8 | CATDYGLAGSETQYF
- | TRBJ2-1 | TRBV7-8 | CASSPDWESYNEQFF
- | TRBJ2-5 | TRBV6-1 | CASRVAGGFAETQYF
- | TRBJ2-7 | TRBV7-9 | CASSSNPLGVSFWEQYF
few | TRBJ1-2 | TRBV2 | CASSELTELYGYTF
- | TRBJ2-7 | TRBV11-2 | CASSAGGLVDSYEQYF
- | TRBJ2-1 | TRBV2 | CASSEVGGPSSYNEQFF
- | TRBJ2-7 | TRBV27 | CASSLVAGAYEQYF
- | TRBJ1-2 | TRBV18 | CASSPAPLANYGYTF
- | TRBJ2-7 | TRBV5-4 | CASSLGESSYEQYF
- | TRBJ2-7 | TRBV19 | CASSWGSGPYEQYF
- | TRBJ2-5 | TRBV14 | CASSHWDREETQYF
- | TRBJ2-7 | TRBV6-5 | CASSYSRYEQYF
- | TRBJ1-1 | TRBV29-1 | CSVAQGFGEAFF